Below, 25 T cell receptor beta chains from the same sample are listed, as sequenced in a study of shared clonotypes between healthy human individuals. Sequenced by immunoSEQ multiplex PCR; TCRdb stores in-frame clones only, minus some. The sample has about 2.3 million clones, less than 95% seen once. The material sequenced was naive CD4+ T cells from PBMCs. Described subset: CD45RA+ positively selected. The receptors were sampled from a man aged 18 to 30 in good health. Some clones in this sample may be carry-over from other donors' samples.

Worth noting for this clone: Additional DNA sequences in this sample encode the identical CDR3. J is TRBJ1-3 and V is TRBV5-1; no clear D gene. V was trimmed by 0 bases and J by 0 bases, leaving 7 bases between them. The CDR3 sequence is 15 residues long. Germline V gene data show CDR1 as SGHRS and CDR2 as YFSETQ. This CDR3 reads CASSLGSNSGNTIYF. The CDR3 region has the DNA TGCGCCAGCAGCTTGGGGAGTAACTCTGGAAACACCATATATTTT.

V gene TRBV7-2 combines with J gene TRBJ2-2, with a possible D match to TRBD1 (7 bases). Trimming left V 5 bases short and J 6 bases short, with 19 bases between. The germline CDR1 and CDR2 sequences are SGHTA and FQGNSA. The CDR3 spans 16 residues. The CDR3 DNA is TGTGCCAGCAGCGCAGGGGGGCAGGGTTATGCCGGGGAGCTGTTTTTT. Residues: CASSAGGQGYAGELFF.

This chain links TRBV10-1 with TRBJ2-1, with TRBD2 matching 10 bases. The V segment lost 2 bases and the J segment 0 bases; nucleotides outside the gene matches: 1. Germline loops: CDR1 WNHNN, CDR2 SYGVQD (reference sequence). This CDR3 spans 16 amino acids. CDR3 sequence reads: CASSEGLAASYNEQFF. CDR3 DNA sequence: TGCGCCAGCAGTGAGGGACTAGCGGCCTCCTACAATGAGCAGTTCTTC.

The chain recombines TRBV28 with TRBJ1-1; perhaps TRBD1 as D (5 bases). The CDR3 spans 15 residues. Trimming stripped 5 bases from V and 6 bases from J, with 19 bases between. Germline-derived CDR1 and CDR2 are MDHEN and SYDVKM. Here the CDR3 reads CASSLGQDGGSEAFF. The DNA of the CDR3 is TGTGCCAGCAGTCTGGGGCAGGACGGAGGGTCTGAAGCTTTCTTT.

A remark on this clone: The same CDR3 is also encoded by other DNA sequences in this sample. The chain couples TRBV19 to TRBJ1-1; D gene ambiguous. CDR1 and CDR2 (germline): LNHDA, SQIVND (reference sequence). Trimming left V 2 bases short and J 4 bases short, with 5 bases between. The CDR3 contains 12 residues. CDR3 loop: CASSILGTEAFF. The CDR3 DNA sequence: TGTGCCAGTAGTATATTGGGCACTGAAGCTTTCTTT.

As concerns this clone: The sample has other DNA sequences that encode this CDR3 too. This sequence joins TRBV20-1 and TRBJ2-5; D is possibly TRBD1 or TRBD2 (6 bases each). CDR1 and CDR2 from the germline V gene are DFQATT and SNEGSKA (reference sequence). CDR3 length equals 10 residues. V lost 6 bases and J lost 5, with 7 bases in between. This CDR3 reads CSAGGETQYF. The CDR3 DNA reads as TGCAGTGCAGGGGGGGAGACCCAGTACTTC.

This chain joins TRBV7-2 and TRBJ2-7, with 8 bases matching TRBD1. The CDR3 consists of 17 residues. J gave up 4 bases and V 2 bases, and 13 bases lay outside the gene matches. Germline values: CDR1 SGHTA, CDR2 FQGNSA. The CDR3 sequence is CASSLSTLRTGIYEQYF. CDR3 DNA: TGTGCCAGCAGCTTATCAACACTCCGGACAGGGATTTACGAGCAGTACTTC.

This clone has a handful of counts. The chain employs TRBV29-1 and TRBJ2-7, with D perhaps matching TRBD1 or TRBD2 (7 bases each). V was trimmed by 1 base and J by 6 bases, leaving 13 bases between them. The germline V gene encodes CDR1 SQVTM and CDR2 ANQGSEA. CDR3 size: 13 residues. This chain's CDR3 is CSVEVGRGGEQYF. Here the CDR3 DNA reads TGCAGCGTTGAAGTAGGCAGGGGGGGCGAGCAGTACTTC.

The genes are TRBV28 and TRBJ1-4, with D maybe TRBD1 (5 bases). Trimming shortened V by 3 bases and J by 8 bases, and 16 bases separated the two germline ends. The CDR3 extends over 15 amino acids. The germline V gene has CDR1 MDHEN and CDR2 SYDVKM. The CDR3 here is CASSLSQGYREKLFF. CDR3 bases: TGTGCCAGCAGTTTGTCGCAGGGTTATAGGGAAAAACTGTTTTTT.

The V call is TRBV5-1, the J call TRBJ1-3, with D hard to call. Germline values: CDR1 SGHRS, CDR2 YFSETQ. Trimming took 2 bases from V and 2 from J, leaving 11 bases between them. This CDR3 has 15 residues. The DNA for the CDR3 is TGCGCCAGCAGCTTAACGGGGATAGCTGGAAACACCATATATTTT. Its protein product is CASSLTGIAGNTIYF.

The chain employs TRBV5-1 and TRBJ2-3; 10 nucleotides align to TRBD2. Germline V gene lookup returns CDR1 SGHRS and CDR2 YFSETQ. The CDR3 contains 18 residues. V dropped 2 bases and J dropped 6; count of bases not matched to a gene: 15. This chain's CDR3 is CASSFGSVAGGSPDTQYF. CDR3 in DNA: TGCGCCAGCAGCTTTGGGTCCGTAGCGGGAGGTTCCCCGGATACGCAGTATTTT. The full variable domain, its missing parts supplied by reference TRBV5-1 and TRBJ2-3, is KAGVTQTPRYLIKTRGQQVTLSCSPISGHRSVSWYQQTPGQGLQFLFEYFSETQRNKGNFPGRFSGRQFSNSRSEMNVSTLELGDSALYLCASSFGSVAGGSPDTQYFGPGTRLTVL.

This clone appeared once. Here the CDR3 reads CSVFITAIDRGGDTEAFF. The CDR3 DNA reads as TGCAGCGTGTTCATCACGGCCATCGACAGGGGGGGTGACACTGAAGCTTTCTTT. The V gene is TRBV29-1, the J gene TRBJ1-1; 9 bases fit TRBD1. This CDR3 has 18 amino acids. V shed 6 bases and J 3 bases; nucleotides not matched to a gene: 20. Germline V gives CDR1 SQVTM, CDR2 ANQGSEA.

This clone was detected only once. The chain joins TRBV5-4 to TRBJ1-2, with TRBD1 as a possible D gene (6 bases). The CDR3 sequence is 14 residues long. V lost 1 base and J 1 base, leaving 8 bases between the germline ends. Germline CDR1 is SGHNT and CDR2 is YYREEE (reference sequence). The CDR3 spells CASSLYRVNYGYTF. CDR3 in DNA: TGTGCCAGCAGCTTGTACAGGGTTAACTATGGCTACACCTTC.

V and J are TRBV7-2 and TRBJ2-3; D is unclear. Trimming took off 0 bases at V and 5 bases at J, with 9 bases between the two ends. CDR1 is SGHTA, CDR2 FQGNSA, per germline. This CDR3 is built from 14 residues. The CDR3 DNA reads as TGTGCCAGCAGCTTAGCCCCTAGTGAAGATACGCAGTATTTT. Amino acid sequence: CASSLAPSEDTQYF.

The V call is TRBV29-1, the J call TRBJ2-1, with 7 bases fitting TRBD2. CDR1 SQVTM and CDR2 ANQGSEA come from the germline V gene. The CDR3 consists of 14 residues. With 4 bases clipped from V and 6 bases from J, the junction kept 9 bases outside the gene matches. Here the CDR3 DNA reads TGCAGCGTTGTGGGGGGAGGGCCGAGCAATGAGCAGTTCTTC. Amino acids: CSVVGGGPSNEQFF.

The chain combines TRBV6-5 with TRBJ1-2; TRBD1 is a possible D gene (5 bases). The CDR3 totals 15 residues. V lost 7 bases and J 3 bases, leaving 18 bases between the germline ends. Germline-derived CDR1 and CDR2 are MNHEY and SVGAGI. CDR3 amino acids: CASTITQGIHYGYTF. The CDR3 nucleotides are TGTGCCAGCACTATAACTCAGGGCATCCACTATGGCTACACCTTC.

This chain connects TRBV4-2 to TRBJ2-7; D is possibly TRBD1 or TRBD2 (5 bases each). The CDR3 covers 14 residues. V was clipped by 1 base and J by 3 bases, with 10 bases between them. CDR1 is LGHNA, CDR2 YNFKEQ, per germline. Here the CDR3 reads CASSQGDGYYEQYF. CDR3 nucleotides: TGTGCCAGCAGCCAAGGGGACGGATACTACGAGCAGTACTTC.

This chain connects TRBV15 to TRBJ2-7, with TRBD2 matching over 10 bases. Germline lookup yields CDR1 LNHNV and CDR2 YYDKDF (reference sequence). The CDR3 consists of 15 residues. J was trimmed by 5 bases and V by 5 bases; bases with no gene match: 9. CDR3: CATSHKSSGRNEQYF. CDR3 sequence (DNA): TGTGCCACCAGCCACAAAAGTAGCGGGAGGAACGAGCAGTACTTC.

The CDR3 region has the DNA TGTGCCAGCAGCTTAGTGGCTGGGGTTAACTATGGCTACACCTTC. Translated, it gives CASSLVAGVNYGYTF. This sequence joins TRBV7-9 and TRBJ1-2; no reliable D call. V was clipped by 1 base and J by 1 base, with 10 bases between them. Germline CDR1 reads SEHNR; CDR2 reads FQNEAQ (reference sequence). The CDR3 runs 15 residues.

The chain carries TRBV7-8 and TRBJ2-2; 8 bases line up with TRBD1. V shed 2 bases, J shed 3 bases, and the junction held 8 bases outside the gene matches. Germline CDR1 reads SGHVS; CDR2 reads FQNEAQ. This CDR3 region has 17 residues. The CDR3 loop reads CASSLQPDRVDTGELFF. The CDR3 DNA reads TGTGCCAGCAGCTTACAACCGGACAGGGTCGACACCGGGGAGCTGTTTTTT. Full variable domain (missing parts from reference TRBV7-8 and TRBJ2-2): GAGVSQSPRYKVAKRGQDVALRCDPISGHVSLFWYQQALGQGPEFLTYFQNEAQLDKSGLPSDRFFAERPEGSVSTLKIQRTQQEDSAVYLCASSLQPDRVDTGELFFGEGSRLTVL.

This CDR3 is CASSRGLAGVEQYF. CDR3 sequence (DNA): TGTGCCAGCAGTCGGGGACTAGCGGGAGTGGAGCAGTACTTC. This chain connects TRBV2 to TRBJ2-7, with 14 bases matching TRBD2. The V segment lost 5 bases and the J segment 7 bases; nucleotides outside the gene matches: 4. Germline lookup yields CDR1 SNHLY and CDR2 FYNNEI. This CDR3 contains 14 residues.

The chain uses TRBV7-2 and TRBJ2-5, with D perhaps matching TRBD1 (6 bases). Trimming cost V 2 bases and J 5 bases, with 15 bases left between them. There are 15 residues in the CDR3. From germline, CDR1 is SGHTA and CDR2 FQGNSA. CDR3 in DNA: TGTGCCAGCAGCTTAAGGGCAGGGGCTCTGGAGACCCAGTACTTC. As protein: CASSLRAGALETQYF.

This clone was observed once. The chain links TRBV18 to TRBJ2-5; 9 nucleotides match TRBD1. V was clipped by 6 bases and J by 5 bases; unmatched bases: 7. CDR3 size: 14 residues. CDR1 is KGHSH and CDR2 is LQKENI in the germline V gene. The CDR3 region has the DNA TGTGCCAGCTCCCCCGACAGGGGGTTGGAGACCCAGTACTTC. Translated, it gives CASSPDRGLETQYF.

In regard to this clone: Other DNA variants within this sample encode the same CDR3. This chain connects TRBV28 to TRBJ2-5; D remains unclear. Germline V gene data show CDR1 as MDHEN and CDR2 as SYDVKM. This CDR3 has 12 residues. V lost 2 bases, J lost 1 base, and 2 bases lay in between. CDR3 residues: CASSLLQETQYF. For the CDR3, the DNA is TGTGCCAGCAGTTTACTCCAAGAGACCCAGTACTTC.

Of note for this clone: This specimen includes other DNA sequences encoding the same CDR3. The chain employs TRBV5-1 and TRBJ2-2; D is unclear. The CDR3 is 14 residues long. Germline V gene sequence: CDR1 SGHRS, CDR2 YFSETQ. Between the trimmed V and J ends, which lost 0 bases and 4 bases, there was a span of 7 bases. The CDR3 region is CASSLDGFTGELFF. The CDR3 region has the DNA TGCGCCAGCAGCTTGGACGGATTCACCGGGGAGCTGTTTTTT.